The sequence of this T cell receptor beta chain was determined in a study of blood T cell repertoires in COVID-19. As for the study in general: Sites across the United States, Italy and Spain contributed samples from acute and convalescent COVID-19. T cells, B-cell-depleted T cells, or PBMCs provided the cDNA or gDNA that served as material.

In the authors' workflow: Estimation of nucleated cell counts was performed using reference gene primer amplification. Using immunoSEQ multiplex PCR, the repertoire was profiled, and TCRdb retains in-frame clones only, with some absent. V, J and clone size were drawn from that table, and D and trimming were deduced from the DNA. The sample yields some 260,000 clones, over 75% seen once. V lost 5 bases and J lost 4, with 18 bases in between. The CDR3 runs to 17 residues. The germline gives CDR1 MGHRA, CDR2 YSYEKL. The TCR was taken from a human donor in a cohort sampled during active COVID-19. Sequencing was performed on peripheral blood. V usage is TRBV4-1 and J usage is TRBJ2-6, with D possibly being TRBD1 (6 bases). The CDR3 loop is CASSTPLTGRGANVLTF. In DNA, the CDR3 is TGCGCCAGCAGCACCCCACTGACAGGTAGAGGGGCCAACGTCCTGACTTTC.